This T cell receptor beta chain was recorded in a study of cytotoxic CD8 clonotypes in ibrutinib-treated CLL. Looking at the study overall: Investigators reported 25 or so partial and 2 complete responses; after median roughly 70 months, approximately 15 patients remained remitted and around twelve progressed.

Germline CDR1 reads SGHKS; CDR2 reads YYEKEE (reference sequence). The CDR3 totals 15 residues. V lost 3 bases and J 4 bases, leaving 16 bases between the germline ends. This table comes from immunoSEQ multiplex PCR, and its TCRdb copy is limited to in-frame clones, with some not included. The data contain several thousand clones, approximately 72% of them singletons. This chain joins TRBV5-5 and TRBJ1-2; no clear D gene. The receptor comes from a human donor with chronic lymphocytic leukemia. Sequencing was performed on PBMCs, taken before ibrutinib treatment. The CDR3, as DNA: TGTGCCAGCAGCTCGGGTGGGCTACTAAGCTATGGCTACACCTTC. Encoded protein: CASSSGGLLSYGYTF.